This paragraph reports one TCR beta chain. Its antigen is undetermined. From the germline J gene comes the end of the CDR3, since the read stops 3 residues before it. In germline, CDR1 is SNHLY, CDR2 FYNNEI. This CDR3 is 12 amino acids long. The germline V and J ends were trimmed by 10 bases and 1 base, with 10 bases remaining between them. This record comes from a study of T cells in women clearing cervical HPV infection. Turning to the study itself: Controls gave blood once infection was undetectable; cases at lesion identification.

The study's findings and limits: Effector/memory and HPV-specific T cells were not isolated, and association timing is unknown. TRBV6-7 abundance was lower in cases than controls (0.11% versus 0.16%).

The assay was immunoSEQ multiplex PCR, and TCRdb's table has in-frame clones only and misses some. The sample has about 21,000 clones. All participants had a single incident cervical HPV16 infection, and prevalent HPV16 infections were excluded. Sequenced input: blood buffy coat. This chain links TRBV2 with TRBJ1-1; D not resolved. The clonotype was recovered from a woman between 18 and 69 years old with a cervical HPV16 infection that either progressed to CIN3+ or cleared (not recorded which). The covered CDR3 bases are TGTGCCATCTCCAGGAAGAACACTGAA. Encoded protein: CAISRKNTE. The whole CDR3 is CAISRKNTEAFF.